A selection of T cell receptor beta chains follows, all from one sample in a study of T cells in Graves' hyperthyroidism and ophthalmopathy. TCRdb reprocessed the multiplex PCR reads via MiXCR and lists one record per CDR3 protein. This repertoire shows approximately 600,000 distinct CDR3 sequences, roughly 16% found once; its top ten account for approximately 3.9%. What was sequenced was blood. These TCRs come from a woman in her thirties with Graves' hyperthyroidism. Each CDR3 is given with its conserved first and last residue. Each record gives: J gene, clone size, D gene, V gene, CDR3 protein, CDR3 DNA. The D gene is left open where the match is weak. Some rows mark clone size as missing; the rest say once, few, many or name a class of expanded clone.

J gene: TRBJ2-5
clone size: many
D gene: -
V gene: TRBV7-2
CDR3 protein: CASSPWETQYF
CDR3 DNA: TGTGCCAGCAGCCCCTGGGAGACCCAGTACTTC

J gene: TRBJ2-2
clone size: -
D gene: -
V gene: TRBV4-1
CDR3 protein: CASSFSITGTGELFF
CDR3 DNA: TGCGCCAGCAGCTTTTCTATTACAGGGACCGGGGAGCTGTTTTTT

J gene: TRBJ2-1
clone size: many
D gene: -
V gene: TRBV6-1
CDR3 protein: CASSEFGSRPYNEQFF
CDR3 DNA: TGTGCCAGCAGTGAATTTGGGTCCAGACCCTACAATGAGCAGTTCTTC

J gene: TRBJ2-1
clone size: -
D gene: -
V gene: TRBV7-9
CDR3 protein: CASRGERAPQFF
CDR3 DNA: TGTGCCAGCAGGGGAGAGAGGGCTCCCCAGTTCTTC

J gene: TRBJ2-5
clone size: many
D gene: -
V gene: TRBV12-3/TRBV12-4
CDR3 protein: CASSFVGRETQYF
CDR3 DNA: TGTGCCAGCAGTTTTGTGGGGCGAGAGACCCAGTACTTC

J gene: TRBJ2-7
clone size: few
D gene: -
V gene: TRBV9
CDR3 protein: CASSVTDSYEQYF
CDR3 DNA: TGTGCCAGCAGCGTAACAGACTCCTACGAGCAGTACTTC

J gene: TRBJ2-7
clone size: many
D gene: -
V gene: TRBV18
CDR3 protein: CASSPGQTSYEQYF
CDR3 DNA: TGTGCCAGCTCACCAGGACAGACCTCCTACGAGCAGTACTTC

J gene: TRBJ2-5
clone size: -
D gene: TRBD2
V gene: TRBV5-6
CDR3 protein: CASRASTSGRDSPQYF
CDR3 DNA: TGTGCCAGCAGGGCCTCGACTAGCGGGAGGGATTCCCCCCAGTACTTC

J gene: TRBJ2-3
clone size: -
D gene: -
V gene: TRBV11-2
CDR3 protein: CASSSGTEGGDTQYF
CDR3 DNA: TGTGCCAGCAGCTCCGGGACGGAGGGTGGGGATACGCAGTATTTT

J gene: TRBJ2-1
clone size: many
D gene: TRBD1
V gene: TRBV3-1
CDR3 protein: CASSQDRSSYNEQFF
CDR3 DNA: TGTGCCAGCAGTCAGGACAGGAGCTCCTACAATGAGCAGTTCTTC

J gene: TRBJ2-3
clone size: many
D gene: TRBD1
V gene: TRBV5-1
CDR3 protein: CASSPGQGTDTQYF
CDR3 DNA: TGTGCCAGCAGCCCAGGACAGGGGACAGATACGCAGTATTTT

J gene: TRBJ2-2
clone size: -
D gene: -
V gene: TRBV5-6
CDR3 protein: CASSFLPTGQNTGELFF
CDR3 DNA: TGTGCCAGCAGCTTCCTCCCGACAGGACAGAACACCGGGGAGCTGTTTTTT

J gene: TRBJ1-6
clone size: many
D gene: -
V gene: TRBV6-5
CDR3 protein: CASSYSGGADNSPLHF
CDR3 DNA: TGTGCCAGCAGTTACTCCGGCGGGGCGGATAATTCACCCCTCCACTTT

J gene: TRBJ2-5
clone size: few
D gene: -
V gene: TRBV7-3
CDR3 protein: CASSTTKQETQYF
CDR3 DNA: TGTGCCAGCAGCACCACAAAGCAAGAGACCCAGTACTTC

J gene: TRBJ2-3
clone size: many
D gene: -
V gene: TRBV12-3/TRBV12-4
CDR3 protein: CASSFYGRADTQYF
CDR3 DNA: TGTGCCAGCAGTTTTTATGGCAGGGCAGATACGCAGTATTTT

J gene: TRBJ1-2
clone size: -
D gene: -
V gene: TRBV6-2/TRBV6-3
CDR3 protein: CASSRQTNYGYTF
CDR3 DNA: TGTGCCAGCAGTCGACAGACTAACTATGGCTACACCTTC